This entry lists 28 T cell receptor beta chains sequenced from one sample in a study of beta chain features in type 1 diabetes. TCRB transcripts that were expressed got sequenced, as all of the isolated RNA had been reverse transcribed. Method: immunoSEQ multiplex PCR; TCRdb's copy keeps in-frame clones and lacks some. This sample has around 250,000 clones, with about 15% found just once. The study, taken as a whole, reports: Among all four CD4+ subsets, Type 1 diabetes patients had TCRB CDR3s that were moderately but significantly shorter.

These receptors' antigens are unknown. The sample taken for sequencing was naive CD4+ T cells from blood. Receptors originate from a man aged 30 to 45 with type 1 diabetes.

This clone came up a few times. The CDR3 DNA is TGCAGCGTTGATATACAGAGCTCTGGGGCCAACGTCCTGACTTTC. It codes for CSVDIQSSGANVLTF. The V gene is TRBV29-1, the J gene TRBJ2-6, with no clear D. This CDR3 region has 15 residues. With 3 bases removed from V and 0 bases from J, the gap between germline ends came to 9 bases. Germline loops: CDR1 SQVTM, CDR2 ANQGSEA.

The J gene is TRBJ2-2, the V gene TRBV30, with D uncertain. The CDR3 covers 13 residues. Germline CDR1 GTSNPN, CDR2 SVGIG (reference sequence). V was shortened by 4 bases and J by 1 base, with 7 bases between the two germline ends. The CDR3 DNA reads TGTGCCTGGACAGTGCTGAACACCGGGGAGCTGTTTTTT. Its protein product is CAWTVLNTGELFF.

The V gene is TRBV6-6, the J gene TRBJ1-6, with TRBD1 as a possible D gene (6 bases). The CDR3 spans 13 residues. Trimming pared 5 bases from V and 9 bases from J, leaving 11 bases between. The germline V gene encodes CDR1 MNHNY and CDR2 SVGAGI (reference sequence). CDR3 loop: CASSTRDTSPLHF. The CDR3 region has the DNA TGTGCCAGCAGTACCCGGGACACTTCACCCCTCCACTTT.

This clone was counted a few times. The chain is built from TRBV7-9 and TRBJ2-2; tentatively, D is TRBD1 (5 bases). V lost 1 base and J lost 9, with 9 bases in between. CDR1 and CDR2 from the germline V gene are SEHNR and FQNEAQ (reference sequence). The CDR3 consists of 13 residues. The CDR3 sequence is CASSLGQSRELFF. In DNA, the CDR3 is TGTGCCAGCAGCTTAGGACAGTCCAGGGAGCTGTTTTTT.

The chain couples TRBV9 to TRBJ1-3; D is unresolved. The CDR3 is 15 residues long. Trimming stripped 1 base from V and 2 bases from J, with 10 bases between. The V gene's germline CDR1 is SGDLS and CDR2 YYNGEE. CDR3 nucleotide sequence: TGTGCCAGCAGCGTAACTCACAGCCCTGGAAACACCATATATTTT. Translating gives CASSVTHSPGNTIYF.

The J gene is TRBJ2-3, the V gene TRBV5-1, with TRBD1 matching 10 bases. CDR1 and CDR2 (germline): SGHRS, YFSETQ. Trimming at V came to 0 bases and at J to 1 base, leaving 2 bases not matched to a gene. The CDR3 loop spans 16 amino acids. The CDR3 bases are TGCGCCAGCAGCTTGGAAGGGACAGGGGGCACAGATACGCAGTATTTT. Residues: CASSLEGTGGTDTQYF.

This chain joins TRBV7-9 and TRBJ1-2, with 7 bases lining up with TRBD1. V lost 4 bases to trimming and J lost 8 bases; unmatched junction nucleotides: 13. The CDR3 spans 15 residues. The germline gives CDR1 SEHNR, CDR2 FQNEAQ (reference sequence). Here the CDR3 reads CASSSFNQGVVGYTF. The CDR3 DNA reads TGTGCCAGCAGCTCCTTCAACCAGGGGGTAGTGGGCTACACCTTC.

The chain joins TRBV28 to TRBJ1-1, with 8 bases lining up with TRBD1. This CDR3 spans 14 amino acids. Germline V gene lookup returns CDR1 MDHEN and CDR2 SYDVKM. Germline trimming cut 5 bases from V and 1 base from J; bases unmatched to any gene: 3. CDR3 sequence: CASSQDRGNTEAFF. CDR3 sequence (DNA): TGTGCCAGCAGTCAAGACAGGGGGAACACTGAAGCTTTCTTT. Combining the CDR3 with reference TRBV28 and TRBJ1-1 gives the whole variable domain DVKVTQSSRYLVKRTGEKVFLECVQDMDHENMFWYRQDPGLGLRLIYFSYDVKMKEKGDIPEGYSVSREKKERFSLILESASTNQTSMYLCASSQDRGNTEAFFGQGTRLTVV.

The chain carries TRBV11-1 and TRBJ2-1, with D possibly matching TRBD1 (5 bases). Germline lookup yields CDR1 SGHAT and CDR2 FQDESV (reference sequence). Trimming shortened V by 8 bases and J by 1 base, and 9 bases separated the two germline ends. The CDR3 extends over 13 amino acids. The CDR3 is CASRQGSYNEQFF. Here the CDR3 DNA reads TGTGCCAGCCGGCAGGGATCCTACAATGAGCAGTTCTTC. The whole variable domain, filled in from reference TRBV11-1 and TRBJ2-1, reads EAEVAQSPRYKITEKSQAVAFWCDPISGHATLYWYRQILGQGPELLVQFQDESVVDDSQLPKDRFSAERLKGVDSTLKIQPAELGDSAMYLCASRQGSYNEQFFGPGTRLTVL.

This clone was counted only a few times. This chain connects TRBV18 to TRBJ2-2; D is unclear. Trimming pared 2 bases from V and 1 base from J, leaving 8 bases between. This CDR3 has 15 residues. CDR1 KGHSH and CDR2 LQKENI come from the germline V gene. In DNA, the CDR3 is TGTGCCAGCTCACCAGGAAGAGGGAACACCGGGGAGCTGTTTTTT. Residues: CASSPGRGNTGELFF.

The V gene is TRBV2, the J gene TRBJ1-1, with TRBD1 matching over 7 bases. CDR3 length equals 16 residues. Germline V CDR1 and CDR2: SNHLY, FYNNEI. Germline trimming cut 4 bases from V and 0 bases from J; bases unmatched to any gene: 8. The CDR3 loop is CASSADGQVMNTEAFF. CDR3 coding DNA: TGTGCCAGCAGTGCCGATGGACAGGTTATGAACACTGAAGCTTTCTTT.

The CDR3 sequence: CASSLIGDEQFF. The CDR3 DNA sequence: TGTGCCAGCAGCTTAATAGGGGATGAGCAGTTCTTC. The chain is built from TRBV7-9 and TRBJ2-1, with TRBD1 as a possible D gene (5 bases). V lost 2 bases and J lost 8, with 7 bases in between. Germline V gives CDR1 SEHNR, CDR2 FQNEAQ (reference sequence). CDR3 size: 12 residues.

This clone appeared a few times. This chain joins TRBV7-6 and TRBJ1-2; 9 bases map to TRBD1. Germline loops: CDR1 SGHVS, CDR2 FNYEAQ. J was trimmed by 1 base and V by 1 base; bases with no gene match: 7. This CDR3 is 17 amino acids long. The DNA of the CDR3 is TGTGCCAGCAGCTTAGAAGACAGGGGGACCCTTAACTATGGCTACACCTTC. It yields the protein CASSLEDRGTLNYGYTF.

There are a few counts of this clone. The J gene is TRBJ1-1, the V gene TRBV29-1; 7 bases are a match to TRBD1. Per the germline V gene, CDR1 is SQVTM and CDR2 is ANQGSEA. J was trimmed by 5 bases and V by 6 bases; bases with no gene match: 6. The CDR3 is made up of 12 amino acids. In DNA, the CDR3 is TGCAGCGTCAACAGGGGAGAAACTGAAGCTTTCTTT. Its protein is CSVNRGETEAFF.

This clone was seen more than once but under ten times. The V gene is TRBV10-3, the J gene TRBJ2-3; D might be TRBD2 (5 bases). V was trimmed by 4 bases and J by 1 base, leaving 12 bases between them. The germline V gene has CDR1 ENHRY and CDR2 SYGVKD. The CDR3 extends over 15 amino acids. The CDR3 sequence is CAISGPASRTDTQYF. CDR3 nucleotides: TGTGCCATCAGTGGGCCGGCTAGCCGCACAGATACGCAGTATTTT.

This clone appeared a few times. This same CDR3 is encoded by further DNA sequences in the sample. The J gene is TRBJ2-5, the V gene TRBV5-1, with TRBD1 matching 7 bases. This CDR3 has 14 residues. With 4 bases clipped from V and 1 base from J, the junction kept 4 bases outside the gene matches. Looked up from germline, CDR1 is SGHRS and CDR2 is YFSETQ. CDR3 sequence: CASSAGTVQETQYF. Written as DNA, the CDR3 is TGCGCCAGCAGCGCTGGGACAGTCCAAGAGACCCAGTACTTC.

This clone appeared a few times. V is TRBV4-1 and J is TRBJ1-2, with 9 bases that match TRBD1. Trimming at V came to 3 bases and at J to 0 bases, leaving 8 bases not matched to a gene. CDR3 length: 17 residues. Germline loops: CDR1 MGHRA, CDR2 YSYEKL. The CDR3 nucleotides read TGCGCCAGCAGCCAGGATGGGGACAGGGCCGCTAACTATGGCTACACCTTC. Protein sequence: CASSQDGDRAANYGYTF.

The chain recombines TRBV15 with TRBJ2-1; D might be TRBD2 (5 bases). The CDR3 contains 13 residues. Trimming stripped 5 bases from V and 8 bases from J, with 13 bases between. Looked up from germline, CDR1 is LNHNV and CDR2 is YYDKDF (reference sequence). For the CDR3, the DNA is TGTGCCACCAGCCTTGTCCTAGCCCATGAGCAGTTCTTC. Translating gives CATSLVLAHEQFF.

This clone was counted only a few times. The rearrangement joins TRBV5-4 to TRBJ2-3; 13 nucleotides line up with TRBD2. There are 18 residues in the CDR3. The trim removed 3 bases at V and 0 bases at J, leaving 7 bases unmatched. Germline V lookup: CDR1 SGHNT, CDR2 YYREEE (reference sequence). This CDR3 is CASSSGLAGASSTDTQYF. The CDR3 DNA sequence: TGTGCCAGCAGCTCCGGACTAGCGGGGGCCTCTAGCACAGATACGCAGTATTTT.

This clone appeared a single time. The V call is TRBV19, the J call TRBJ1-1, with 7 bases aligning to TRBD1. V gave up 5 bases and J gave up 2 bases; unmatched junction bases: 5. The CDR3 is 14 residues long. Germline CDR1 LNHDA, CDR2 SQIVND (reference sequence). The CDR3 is CASSAGTANTEAFF. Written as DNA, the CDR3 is TGTGCCAGTAGTGCCGGGACAGCCAACACTGAAGCTTTCTTT.

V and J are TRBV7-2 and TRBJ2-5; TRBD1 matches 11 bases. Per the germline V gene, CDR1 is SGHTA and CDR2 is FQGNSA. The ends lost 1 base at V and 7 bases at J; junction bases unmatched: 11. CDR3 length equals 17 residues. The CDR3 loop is CASSLEATDRGRGTQYF. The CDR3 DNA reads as TGTGCCAGCAGCTTAGAGGCGACGGACAGGGGGCGCGGGACCCAGTACTTC. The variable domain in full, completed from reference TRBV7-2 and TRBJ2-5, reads GAGVSQSPSNKVTEKGKDVELRCDPISGHTALYWYRQSLGQGLEFLIYFQGNSAPDKSGLPSDRFSAERTGGSVSTLTIQRTQQEDSAVYLCASSLEATDRGRGTQYFGPGTRLLVL.

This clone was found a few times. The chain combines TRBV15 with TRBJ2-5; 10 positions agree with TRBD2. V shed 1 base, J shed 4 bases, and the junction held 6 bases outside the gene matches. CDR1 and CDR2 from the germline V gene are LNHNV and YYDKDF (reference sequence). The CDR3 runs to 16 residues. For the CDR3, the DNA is TGTGCCACCAGCAGAGTATCCAGCGGGGGGGCAGAGACCCAGTACTTC. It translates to CATSRVSSGGAETQYF.

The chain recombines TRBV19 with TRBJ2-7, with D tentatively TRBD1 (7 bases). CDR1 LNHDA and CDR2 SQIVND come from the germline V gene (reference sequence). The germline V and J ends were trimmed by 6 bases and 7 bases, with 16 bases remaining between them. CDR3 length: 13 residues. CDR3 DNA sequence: TGTGCCAGTAGCGCAGCCAGGGGGGAAGAGCAGTACTTC. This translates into CASSAARGEEQYF.

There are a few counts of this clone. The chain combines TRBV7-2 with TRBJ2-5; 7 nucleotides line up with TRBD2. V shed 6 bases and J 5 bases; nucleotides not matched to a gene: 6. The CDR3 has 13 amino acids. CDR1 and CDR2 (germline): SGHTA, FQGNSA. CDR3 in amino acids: CASRGTSAETQYF. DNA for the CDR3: TGTGCCAGCAGAGGAACTAGCGCGGAGACCCAGTACTTC.

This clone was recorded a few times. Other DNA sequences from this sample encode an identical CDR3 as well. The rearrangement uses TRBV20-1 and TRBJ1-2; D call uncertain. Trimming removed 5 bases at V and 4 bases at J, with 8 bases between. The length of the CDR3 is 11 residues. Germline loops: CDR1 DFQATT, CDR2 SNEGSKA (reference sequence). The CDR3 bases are TGCAGTGCTCGGACTGCCTATGGCTACACCTTC. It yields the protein CSARTAYGYTF.

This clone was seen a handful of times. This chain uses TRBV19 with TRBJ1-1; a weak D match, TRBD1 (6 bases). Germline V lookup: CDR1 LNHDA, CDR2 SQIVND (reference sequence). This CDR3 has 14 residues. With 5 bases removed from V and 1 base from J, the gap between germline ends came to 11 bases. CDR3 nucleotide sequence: TGTGCCAGTAGTCCCGAGGGACAGAACACTGAAGCTTTCTTT. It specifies CASSPEGQNTEAFF.

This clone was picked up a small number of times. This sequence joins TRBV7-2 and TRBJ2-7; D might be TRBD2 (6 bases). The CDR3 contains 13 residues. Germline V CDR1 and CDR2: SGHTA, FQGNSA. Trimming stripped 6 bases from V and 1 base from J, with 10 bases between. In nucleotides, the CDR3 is TGTGCCAGCAGATCGGGGGTTTCCTACGAGCAGTACTTC. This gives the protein CASRSGVSYEQYF.

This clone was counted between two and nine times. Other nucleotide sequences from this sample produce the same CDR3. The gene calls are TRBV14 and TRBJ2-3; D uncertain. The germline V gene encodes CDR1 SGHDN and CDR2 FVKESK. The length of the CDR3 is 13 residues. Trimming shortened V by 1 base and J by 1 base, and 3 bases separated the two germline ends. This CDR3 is CASSQAGTDTQYF. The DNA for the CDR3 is TGTGCCAGCAGCCAAGCCGGCACAGATACGCAGTATTTT.